This passage covers 31 T cell receptor beta chains from one sample sequenced in a study of Ad26.COV2.S vaccination and SARS-CoV-2 variants. As to treatment: around 19 received Ad26.COV2.S at low or high dose, single or two shots; about 5 received placebo; per-sample allocation not given. The investigators took samples on day 63 after the first vaccine or placebo injection. Sequencing used immunoSEQ multiplex PCR; TCRdb keeps in-frame clones, though not all of them. The repertoire includes roughly 420,000 clones, roughly 88% of them detected once, and 3.6% sits in the top ten. This specimen was peripheral blood, taken in a trial of Ad26.COV2.S vaccine versus placebo. The receptors here all came from a person between 18 and 65 years old who received the Ad26.COV2.S COVID-19 vaccine or a placebo.

This chain connects TRBV27 to TRBJ1-5; D gene unclear. The CDR3 is 16 residues long. Germline loops: CDR1 MNHEY, CDR2 SMNVEV (reference sequence). Trimming removed 0 bases from V and 0 bases from J, with 9 bases in between. DNA of the CDR3: TGTGCCAGCAGTTTATCGTACGGGTATAGCAATCAGCCCCAGCATTTT. Translating it yields CASSLSYGYSNQPQHF.

V is TRBV28 and J is TRBJ1-3, with D possibly matching TRBD1 (5 bases). Germline CDR1 reads MDHEN; CDR2 reads SYDVKM. The V and J ends lost 6 bases and 4 bases respectively, with 13 bases between them. The CDR3 is 14 amino acids. CDR3 amino acids: CASSPGFSGNTIYF. The CDR3 region has the DNA TGTGCCAGCAGCCCAGGGTTTTCCGGAAACACCATATATTTT.

The chain employs TRBV5-1 and TRBJ2-1; D is uncertain. Trimming cost V 2 bases and J 4 bases, with 13 bases left between them. Germline loops: CDR1 SGHRS, CDR2 YFSETQ. The CDR3 has 15 residues. The CDR3, as DNA: TGCGCCAGCAGCTTCACTTCCCTTGAATACAATGAGCAGTTCTTC. This translates into CASSFTSLEYNEQFF.

The V and J genes are TRBV5-5 and TRBJ1-2; D possibly corresponds to TRBD1 (5 bases). The length of the CDR3 is 13 residues. Germline loops: CDR1 SGHKS, CDR2 YYEKEE (reference sequence). V gave up 6 bases and J gave up 8 bases, with 17 bases separating them. CDR3 loop: CASIRDQMGGYTF. The CDR3 region has the DNA TGTGCCAGCATAAGGGACCAAATGGGGGGCTACACCTTC.

The V gene is TRBV6-2 or TRBV6-3, the J gene TRBJ2-6, with D perhaps being TRBD1 or TRBD2 (5 bases each). This CDR3 spans 17 amino acids. V was cut by 5 bases and J by 0 bases, with 14 bases left in between. Germline V gives CDR1 MNHEY, CDR2 SVGEGT. CDR3 nucleotides: TGTGCCAGCAGTGACCGGGACGGGGCCTCTGGGGCCAACGTCCTGACTTTC. Encoded protein: CASSDRDGASGANVLTF.

This chain joins TRBV4-2 and TRBJ1-2, with no clear D. CDR1 and CDR2 from the germline V gene are LGHNA and YNFKEQ. Trimming shortened V by 0 bases and J by 3 bases, and 8 bases separated the two germline ends. CDR3 size: 14 residues. CDR3 region: CASSQDGVDYGYTF. In DNA form, the CDR3 reads TGTGCCAGCAGCCAAGATGGGGTGGACTATGGCTACACCTTC.

The V and J genes are TRBV29-1 and TRBJ2-1; D gene uncertain. The CDR3 consists of 16 residues. The V end lost 7 bases, the J end lost 5 bases, and 24 bases lay between the germline ends. Germline CDR1 and CDR2: SQVTM and ANQGSEA. CDR3 region: CSARVGPGGGDNEQFF. CDR3 bases: TGCAGCGCACGGGTAGGGCCGGGCGGCGGTGACAATGAGCAGTTCTTC.

The rearrangement links TRBV10-1 to TRBJ1-4; 9 bases agree with TRBD1. The junction had 15 bases not matched to a gene; V was cut back by 6 bases and J by 4 bases. CDR3 length: 18 amino acids. Germline V CDR1 and CDR2: WNHNN, SYGVQD (reference sequence). CDR3 protein: CASRLVRDRASFNEKLFF. CDR3 bases: TGCGCCAGCAGACTCGTCCGGGACAGGGCCTCTTTTAATGAAAAACTGTTTTTT.

The sample holds one count of this clone. In nucleotides, the CDR3 is TGTGCCATCTCCCGGGACAATGAGCAGTTCTTC. This codes for CAISRDNEQFF. J is TRBJ2-1 and V is TRBV10-3, with D hard to call. Looked up from germline, CDR1 is ENHRY and CDR2 is SYGVKD. This CDR3 is 11 amino acids long. Trimming took 8 bases from V and 5 from J, leaving 7 bases between them.

The genes are TRBV19 and TRBJ1-2; D ambiguous. V dropped 0 bases and J dropped 6 bases, with 11 bases sitting between them. The CDR3 runs to 14 residues. The germline V gene has CDR1 LNHDA and CDR2 SQIVND (reference sequence). CDR3: CASSIELGSHGYTF. CDR3 nucleotides: TGTGCCAGTAGTATAGAGTTAGGGTCCCATGGCTACACCTTC.

The V gene is TRBV18, the J gene TRBJ2-5; no definite D call. The CDR3 totals 16 residues. V was shortened by 3 bases and J by 2 bases, with 16 bases between the two germline ends. The V gene's germline CDR1 is KGHSH and CDR2 LQKENI. The CDR3 DNA reads as TGTGCCAGCTCACCGGTTAAGGGTAGGAATCAAGAGACCCAGTACTTC. This codes for CASSPVKGRNQETQYF.

This rearrangement joins TRBV7-3 to TRBJ2-7, with a tentative D call TRBD2 (6 bases). CDR1 is SGHTA, CDR2 FQGTGA, per germline. The CDR3 extends over 13 amino acids. Trimming pared 1 base from V and 6 bases from J, leaving 10 bases between. The chain's CDR3 is CASSLIAAGEQYF. CDR3 in DNA: TGTGCCAGCAGCTTAATAGCGGCGGGCGAGCAGTACTTC. Drawing the rest from reference TRBV7-3 and TRBJ2-7, the complete variable domain is GAGVSQTPSNKVTEKGKYVELRCDPISGHTALYWYRQSLGQGPEFLIYFQGTGAADDSGLPNDRFFAVRPEGSVSTLKIQRTERGDSAVYLCASSLIAAGEQYFGPGTRLTVT.

The V and J genes are TRBV3-1 (or the pseudogene TRBV3-2) and TRBJ2-7, with TRBD1 identical over 7 bases. The germline V gene has CDR1 LGHDT and CDR2 YNNKEL (reference sequence). CDR3 length: 15 residues. The junction had 3 bases not matched to a gene; V was cut back by 1 base and J by 0 bases. CDR3 sequence: CASSQAAGGSYEQYF. The CDR3 DNA sequence: TGTGCCAGCAGCCAAGCAGCAGGGGGCTCCTACGAGCAGTACTTC.

The V call is TRBV7-2, the J call TRBJ1-4; the D gene is possibly TRBD1 (5 bases). Germline-derived CDR1 and CDR2 are SGHTA and FQGNSA. Trimming removed 3 bases at V and 4 bases at J, with 9 bases between. The length of the CDR3 is 14 residues. The CDR3 DNA follows: TGTGCCAGCAGCTTGTGGGACGGTAATGAAAAACTGTTTTTT. Its translation is CASSLWDGNEKLFF.

V gene TRBV11-3 combines with J gene TRBJ2-1; D not resolved. The CDR3 has 13 residues. CDR1 is SGHNT and CDR2 is YENEEA in the germline V gene. The V end was cut by 1 base, the J end by 5 bases, with 6 bases between. CDR3 amino acids: CASSLAVHNEQFF. For the CDR3, the DNA is TGTGCCAGCAGCTTAGCGGTGCACAATGAGCAGTTCTTC.

This rearrangement joins TRBV27 to TRBJ2-1; D gene unclear. The germline V gene encodes CDR1 MNHEY and CDR2 SMNVEV (reference sequence). V lost 0 bases to trimming and J lost 8 bases, with 11 bases between them. There are 14 residues in the CDR3. The CDR3 DNA reads as TGTGCCAGCAGTTTATCTAAGGTTGTATATGAGCAGTTCTTC. This encodes CASSLSKVVYEQFF.

This chain uses TRBV6-6 with TRBJ2-3; 9 bases fit TRBD2. This CDR3 is 15 amino acids long. The germline CDR1 and CDR2 sequences are MNHNY and SVGAGI (reference sequence). V lost 0 bases to trimming and J lost 12 bases; unmatched junction nucleotides: 10. CDR3 region: CASSYSAGGPLTQYF. In DNA form, the CDR3 reads TGTGCCAGCAGTTACTCCGCGGGGGGGCCTCTAACACAGTATTTT.

This chain connects TRBV24-1 to TRBJ1-5; 9 bases match TRBD1. The CDR3 length is 20 residues. CDR1 KGHDR and CDR2 SFDVKD come from the germline V gene. J was trimmed by 3 bases and V by 2 bases; bases with no gene match: 16. CDR3 sequence (DNA): TGTGCCACCAGTGATTCCTCCTGGGACAGGGTGGGGCTGGTCAATCAGCCCCAGCATTTT. It encodes CATSDSSWDRVGLVNQPQHF.

The chain carries TRBV3-1 (or the pseudogene TRBV3-2) and TRBJ1-5, with 8 positions matching TRBD1. This CDR3 is 17 amino acids long. Trimming removed 0 bases from V and 4 bases from J; junction bases left unmatched: 8. Per germline, CDR1 LGHDT and CDR2 YNNKEL (reference sequence). The CDR3 region is CASSQEGSGGVNQPQHF. The CDR3 DNA follows: TGTGCCAGCAGCCAAGAGGGTTCAGGGGGCGTGAATCAGCCCCAGCATTTT.

V usage is TRBV3-1 (or the pseudogene TRBV3-2) and J usage is TRBJ2-7, with TRBD2 identical over 7 bases. With V trimmed by 8 bases and J by 0 bases, 7 bases remained unmatched. Germline V CDR1 and CDR2: LGHDT, YNNKEL (reference sequence). The CDR3 consists of 14 residues. The CDR3 DNA reads as TGTGCCAGCGGGAGGGACCGATTCTCCTACGAGCAGTACTTC. Amino acids: CASGRDRFSYEQYF.

The chain is built from TRBV6-2 or TRBV6-3 and TRBJ2-1; TRBD2 might be the D (5 bases). Germline CDR1 and CDR2: MNHEY and SVGEGT. V was pared by 6 bases and J by 4 bases, with 10 bases between. This CDR3 has 13 residues. CDR3 in amino acids: CASSPAGYNEQFF. The DNA of the CDR3 is TGTGCCAGCAGCCCGGCGGGTTACAATGAGCAGTTCTTC.

The gene calls are TRBV19 and TRBJ1-5; D is ambiguous. With 3 bases removed from V and 5 bases from J, the gap between germline ends came to 11 bases. The CDR3 loop spans 14 amino acids. Germline CDR1 reads LNHDA; CDR2 reads SQIVND (reference sequence). The CDR3 region has the DNA TGTGCCAGTAGTATTTCCAGCCCCTATCAGCCCCAGCATTTT. It is translated as CASSISSPYQPQHF.

The CDR3 region is CASRPPGHVHEQFF. The CDR3 DNA sequence: TGTGCCAGCAGACCCCCCGGGCATGTCCATGAGCAGTTCTTC. The chain is built from TRBV28 and TRBJ2-1; no reliable D call. Between the trimmed V and J ends, which lost 6 bases and 8 bases, there was a span of 17 bases. The CDR3 spans 14 residues. Germline V lookup: CDR1 MDHEN, CDR2 SYDVKM.

The chain carries TRBV7-2 and TRBJ1-1; no clear D gene. With 0 bases removed from V and 2 bases from J, the gap between germline ends came to 7 bases. Per the germline V gene, CDR1 is SGHTA and CDR2 is FQGNSA. This CDR3 region has 14 residues. The chain's CDR3 is CASSLAGPNTEAFF. In nucleotides, the CDR3 is TGTGCCAGCAGCTTAGCAGGTCCCAACACTGAAGCTTTCTTT.

V usage is TRBV7-9 and J usage is TRBJ1-4; D unresolved. The CDR3 covers 14 residues. Trimming pared 1 base from V and 6 bases from J, leaving 9 bases between. The germline CDR1 and CDR2 sequences are SEHNR and FQNEAQ (reference sequence). The CDR3, as DNA: TGTGCCAGCAGCTTAGAAGGCGAGGATGAAAAACTGTTTTTT. Amino acid sequence: CASSLEGEDEKLFF.

The table lists this clone with a few counts. The chain employs TRBV7-9 and TRBJ2-7, with unresolved D. Trimming took 1 base from V and 3 from J, leaving 1 base between them. Per germline, CDR1 SEHNR and CDR2 FQNEAQ (reference sequence). This CDR3 contains 11 residues. Here the CDR3 DNA reads TGTGCCAGCAGCTTAGACTACGAGCAGTACTTC. It codes for CASSLDYEQYF.

The count of this clone is one. The chain joins TRBV12-3 or TRBV12-4 to TRBJ1-1; no clear D gene. Trimming took off 2 bases at V and 1 base at J, with 5 bases between the two ends. The CDR3 has 13 amino acids. CDR3 sequence: CASSLNRNTEAFF. CDR3 DNA sequence: TGTGCCAGCAGTTTAAACAGGAACACTGAAGCTTTCTTT.

The V gene is TRBV7-3, the J gene TRBJ2-5, with D perhaps matching TRBD1 or TRBD2 (5 bases each). CDR1 is SGHTA and CDR2 is FQGTGA in the germline V gene. V dropped 4 bases and J dropped 2 bases, with 11 bases sitting between them. This CDR3 spans 14 amino acids. CDR3 amino acids: CASSSPGPQETQYF. In DNA, the CDR3 is TGTGCCAGCAGCTCACCGGGGCCACAAGAGACCCAGTACTTC.

The rearrangement uses TRBV6-5 and TRBJ1-4; the D is unclear. Germline CDR1 is MNHEY and CDR2 is SVGAGI. This CDR3 has 14 amino acids. Trimming cost V 5 bases and J 3 bases, with 10 bases left between them. CDR3 amino acids: CASSNGRSNEKLFF. CDR3 coding DNA: TGTGCCAGCAGTAATGGGCGGTCTAATGAAAAACTGTTTTTT.

Comment on this clone: This CDR3 is also generated by other DNA sequences in the sample. The chain couples TRBV30 to TRBJ2-3; D may be TRBD1 (6 bases). This CDR3 contains 12 residues. Deletions cut 4 bases from V and 1 base from J, with 6 bases between. CDR1 and CDR2 from the germline V gene are GTSNPN and SVGIG (reference sequence). CDR3 in amino acids: CAWNRGTDTQYF. The CDR3 nucleotides read TGTGCCTGGAACAGGGGCACAGATACGCAGTATTTT.

This chain links TRBV15 with TRBJ2-2, with TRBD2 matching over 11 bases. Germline values: CDR1 LNHNV, CDR2 YYDKDF (reference sequence). The V segment lost 3 bases and the J segment 3 bases; nucleotides outside the gene matches: 3. This CDR3 has 16 residues. In DNA form, the CDR3 reads TGTGCCACCAGCAGTAGCGGGGGGGCACACACCGGGGAGCTGTTTTTT. Protein: CATSSSGGAHTGELFF.